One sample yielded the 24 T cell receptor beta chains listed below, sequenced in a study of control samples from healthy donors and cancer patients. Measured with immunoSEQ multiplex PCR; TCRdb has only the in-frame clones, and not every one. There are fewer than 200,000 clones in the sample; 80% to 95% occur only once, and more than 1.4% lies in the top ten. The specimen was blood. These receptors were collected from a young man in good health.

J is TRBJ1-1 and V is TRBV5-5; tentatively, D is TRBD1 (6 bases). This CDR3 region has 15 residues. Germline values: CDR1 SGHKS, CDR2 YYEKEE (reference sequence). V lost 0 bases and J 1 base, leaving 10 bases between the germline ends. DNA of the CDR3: TGTGCCAGCAGCTTGGCGGGAGGGGGGAACACTGAAGCTTTCTTT. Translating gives CASSLAGGGNTEAFF.

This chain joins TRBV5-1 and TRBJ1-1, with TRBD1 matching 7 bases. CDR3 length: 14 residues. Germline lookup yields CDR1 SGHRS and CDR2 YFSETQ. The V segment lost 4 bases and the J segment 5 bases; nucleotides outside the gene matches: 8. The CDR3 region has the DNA TGCGCCAGCAGCGCCGGGGACAGACTTACTGAAGCTTTCTTT. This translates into CASSAGDRLTEAFF.

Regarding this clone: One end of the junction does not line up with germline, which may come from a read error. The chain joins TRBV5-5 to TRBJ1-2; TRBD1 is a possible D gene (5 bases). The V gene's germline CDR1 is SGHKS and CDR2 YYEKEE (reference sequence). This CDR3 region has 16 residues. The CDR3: CASSLGTGVTHYGYTF. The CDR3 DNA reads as TGTGCCAGCAGTTTGGGGACGGGGGTGACACACTATGGCTACACCTTC.

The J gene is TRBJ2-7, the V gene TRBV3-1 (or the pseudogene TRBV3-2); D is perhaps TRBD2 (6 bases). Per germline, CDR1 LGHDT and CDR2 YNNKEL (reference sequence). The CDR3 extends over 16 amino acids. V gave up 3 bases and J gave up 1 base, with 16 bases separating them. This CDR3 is CASSHFLSGGSYEQYF. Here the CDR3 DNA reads TGTGCCAGCAGCCATTTTTTGTCTGGGGGGTCCTACGAGCAGTACTTC.

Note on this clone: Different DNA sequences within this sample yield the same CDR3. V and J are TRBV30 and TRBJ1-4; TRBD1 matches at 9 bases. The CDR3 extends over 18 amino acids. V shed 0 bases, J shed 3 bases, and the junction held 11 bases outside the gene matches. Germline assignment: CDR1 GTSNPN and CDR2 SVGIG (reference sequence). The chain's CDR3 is CAWSVQGAQIWANEKLFF. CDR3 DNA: TGTGCCTGGAGTGTACAGGGGGCGCAGATCTGGGCTAATGAAAAACTGTTTTTT.

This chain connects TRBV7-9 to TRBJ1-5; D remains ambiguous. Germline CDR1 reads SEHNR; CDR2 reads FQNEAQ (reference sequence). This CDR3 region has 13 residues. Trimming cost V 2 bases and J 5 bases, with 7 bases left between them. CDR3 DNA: TGTGCCAGCAGCTTAATTAACGATCAGCCCCAGCATTTT. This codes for CASSLINDQPQHF.

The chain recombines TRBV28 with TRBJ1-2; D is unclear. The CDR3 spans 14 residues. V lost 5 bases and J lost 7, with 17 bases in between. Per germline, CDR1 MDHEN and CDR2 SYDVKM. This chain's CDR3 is CASSPSFEGPGYTF. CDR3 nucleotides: TGTGCCAGCAGTCCGAGTTTTGAGGGCCCTGGCTACACCTTC.

The CDR3: CASSLTGLAVITDTQYF. For the CDR3, the DNA is TGTGCCAGCTCACTGACGGGACTAGCGGTAATAACAGATACGCAGTATTTT. The genes are TRBV18 and TRBJ2-3; 11 bases line up with TRBD2. V lost 4 bases and J lost 3; bases outside the gene matches: 9. CDR1 is KGHSH, CDR2 LQKENI, per germline. The CDR3 length is 17 residues.

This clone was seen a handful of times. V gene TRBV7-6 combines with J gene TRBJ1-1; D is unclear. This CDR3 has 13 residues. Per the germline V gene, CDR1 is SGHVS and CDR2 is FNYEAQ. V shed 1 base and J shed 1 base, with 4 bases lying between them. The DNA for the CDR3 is TGTGCCAGCAGCTTAGGACAGAACACTGAAGCTTTCTTT. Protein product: CASSLGQNTEAFF. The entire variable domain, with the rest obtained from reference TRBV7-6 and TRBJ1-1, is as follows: GAGVSQSPRYKVTKRGQDVALRCDPISGHVSLYWYRQALGQGPEFLTYFNYEAQQDKSGLPNDRFSAERPEGSISTLTIQRTEQRDSAMYRCASSLGQNTEAFFGQGTRLTVV.

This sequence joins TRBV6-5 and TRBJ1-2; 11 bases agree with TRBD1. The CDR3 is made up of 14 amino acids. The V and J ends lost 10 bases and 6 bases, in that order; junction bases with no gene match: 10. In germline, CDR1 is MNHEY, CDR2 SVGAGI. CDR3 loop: CATTGQGVVDGYTF. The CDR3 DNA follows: TGTGCCACCACGGGACAGGGGGTTGTTGATGGCTACACCTTC.

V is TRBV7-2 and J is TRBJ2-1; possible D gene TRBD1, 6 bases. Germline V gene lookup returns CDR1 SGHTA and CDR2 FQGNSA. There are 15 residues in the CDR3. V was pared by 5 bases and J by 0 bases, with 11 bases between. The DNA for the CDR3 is TGTGCCAGCAGCCCTAGAGGGGGCTCCTACAATGAGCAGTTCTTC. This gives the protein CASSPRGGSYNEQFF.

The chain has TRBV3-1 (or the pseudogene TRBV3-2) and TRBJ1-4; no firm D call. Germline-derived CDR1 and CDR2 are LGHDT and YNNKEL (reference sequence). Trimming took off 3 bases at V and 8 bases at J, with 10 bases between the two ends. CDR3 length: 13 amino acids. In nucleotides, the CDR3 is TGTGCCAGCAGCCAGGGATGGGAAGAAAAACTGTTTTTT. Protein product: CASSQGWEEKLFF.

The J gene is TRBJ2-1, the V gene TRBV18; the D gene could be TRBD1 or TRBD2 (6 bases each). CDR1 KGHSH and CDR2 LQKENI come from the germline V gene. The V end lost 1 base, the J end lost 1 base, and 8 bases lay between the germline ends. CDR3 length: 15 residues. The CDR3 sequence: CASSPQGGSYNEQFF. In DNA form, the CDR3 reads TGTGCCAGCTCACCACAAGGGGGGTCCTACAATGAGCAGTTCTTC.

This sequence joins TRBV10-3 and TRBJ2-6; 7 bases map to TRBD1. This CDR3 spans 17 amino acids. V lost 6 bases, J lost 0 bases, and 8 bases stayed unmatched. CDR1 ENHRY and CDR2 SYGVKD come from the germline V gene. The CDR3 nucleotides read TGTGCCATCAGGCCACAGGGGCAGAGCTCTGGGGCCAACGTCCTGACTTTC. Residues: CAIRPQGQSSGANVLTF.

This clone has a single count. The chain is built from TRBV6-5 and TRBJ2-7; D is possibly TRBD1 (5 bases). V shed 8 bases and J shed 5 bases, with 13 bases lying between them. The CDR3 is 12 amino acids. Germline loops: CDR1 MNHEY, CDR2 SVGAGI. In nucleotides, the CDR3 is TGTGCCAGCGCAGAGCAGGGTGACGAGCAGTACTTC. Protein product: CASAEQGDEQYF.

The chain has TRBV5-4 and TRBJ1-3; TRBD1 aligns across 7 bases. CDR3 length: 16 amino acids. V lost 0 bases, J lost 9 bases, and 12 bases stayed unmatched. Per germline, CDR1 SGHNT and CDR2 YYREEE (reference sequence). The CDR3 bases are TGTGCCAGCAGCTTGGAACCGGGACAGCAATCGAGCACCATATATTTT. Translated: CASSLEPGQQSSTIYF.

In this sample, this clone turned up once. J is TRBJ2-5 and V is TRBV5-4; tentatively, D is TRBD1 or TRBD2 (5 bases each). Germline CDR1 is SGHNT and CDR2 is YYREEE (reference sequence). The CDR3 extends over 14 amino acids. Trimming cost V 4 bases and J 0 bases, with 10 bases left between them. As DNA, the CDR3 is TGTGCCAGCAGCCCGGGGACCGACCAAGAGACCCAGTACTTC. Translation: CASSPGTDQETQYF.

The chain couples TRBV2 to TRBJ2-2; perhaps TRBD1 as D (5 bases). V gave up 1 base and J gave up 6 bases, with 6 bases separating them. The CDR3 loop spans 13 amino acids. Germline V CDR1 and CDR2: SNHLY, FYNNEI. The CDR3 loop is CASSEEGPGELFF. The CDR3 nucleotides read TGTGCCAGCAGTGAAGAGGGGCCCGGGGAGCTGTTTTTT.

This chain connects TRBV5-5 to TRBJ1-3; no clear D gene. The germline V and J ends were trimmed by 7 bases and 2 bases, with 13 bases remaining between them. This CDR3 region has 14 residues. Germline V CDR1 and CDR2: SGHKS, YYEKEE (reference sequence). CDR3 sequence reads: CASRMAVAGNTIYF. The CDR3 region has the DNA TGTGCCAGCCGAATGGCGGTCGCTGGAAACACCATATATTTT. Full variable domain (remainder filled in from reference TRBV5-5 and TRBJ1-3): DAGVTQSPTHLIKTRGQQVTLRCSPISGHKSVSWYQQVLGQGPQFIFQYYEKEERGRGNFPDRFSARQFPNYSSELNVNALLLGDSALYLCASRMAVAGNTIYFGEGSWLTVV.

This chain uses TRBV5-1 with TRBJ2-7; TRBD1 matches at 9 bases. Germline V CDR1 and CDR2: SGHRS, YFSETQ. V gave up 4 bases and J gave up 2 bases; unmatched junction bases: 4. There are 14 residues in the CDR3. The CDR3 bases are TGCGCCAGCAGCGCCGGGACAGGGCCCTACGAGCAGTACTTC. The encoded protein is CASSAGTGPYEQYF.

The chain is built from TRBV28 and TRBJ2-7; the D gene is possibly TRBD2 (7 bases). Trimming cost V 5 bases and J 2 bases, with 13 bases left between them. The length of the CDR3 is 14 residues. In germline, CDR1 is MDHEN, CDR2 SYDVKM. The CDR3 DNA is TGTGCCAGCAGTGGGGGGGGCAGTACCTACGAGCAGTACTTC. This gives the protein CASSGGGSTYEQYF.

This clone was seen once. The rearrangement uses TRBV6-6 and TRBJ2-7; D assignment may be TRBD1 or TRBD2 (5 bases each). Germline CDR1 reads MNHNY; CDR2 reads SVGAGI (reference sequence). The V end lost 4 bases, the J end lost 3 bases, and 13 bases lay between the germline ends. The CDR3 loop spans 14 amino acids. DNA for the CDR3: TGTGCCAGCAGTTCAGGGACGGAAAACTACGAGCAGTACTTC. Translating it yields CASSSGTENYEQYF.

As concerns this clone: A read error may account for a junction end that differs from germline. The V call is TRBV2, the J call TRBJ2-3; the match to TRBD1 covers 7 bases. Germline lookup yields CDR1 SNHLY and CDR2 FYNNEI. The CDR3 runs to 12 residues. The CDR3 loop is CASSYSGQKIHF. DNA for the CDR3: TGTGCCAGCAGCTACTCGGGACAGAAGATACATTTT.

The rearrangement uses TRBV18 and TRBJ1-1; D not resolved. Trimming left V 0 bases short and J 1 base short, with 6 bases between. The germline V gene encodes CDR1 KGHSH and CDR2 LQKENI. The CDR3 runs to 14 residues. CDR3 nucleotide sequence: TGTGCCAGCTCACCACCGTGGGGGAACACTGAAGCTTTCTTT. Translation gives CASSPPWGNTEAFF.